Each of the 28 T cell receptor beta chains below was sequenced from the same sample in a study of technical replicates of blood from a handful of donors. Generated by immunoSEQ multiplex PCR, the TCRdb table keeps only in-frame clones and is missing some. Of about 97,000 clones in the sample, 90% to 97% were seen once. The sample was T cells isolated from PBMCs. The receptors here all came from a human donor in good health.

The V call is TRBV4-1, the J call TRBJ2-1; no firm D call. The CDR3 covers 12 residues. CDR1 is MGHRA, CDR2 YSYEKL, per germline. The ends were cut back, 5 bases at V and 8 bases at J, with 10 bases in the middle. CDR3 DNA sequence: TGCGCCAGCAGCTTACGTGGAGATGAGCAGTTCTTC. This encodes CASSLRGDEQFF.

This chain connects TRBV19 to TRBJ2-7, with 11 bases matching TRBD2. J lost 3 bases, V lost 3 bases, and 4 bases had no gene match. There are 15 residues in the CDR3. The germline V gene encodes CDR1 LNHDA and CDR2 SQIVND (reference sequence). The CDR3 sequence is CASSITSGRVYEQYF. CDR3 nucleotide sequence: TGTGCCAGTAGTATTACTAGCGGGAGAGTCTACGAGCAGTACTTC. The full variable domain, completed using reference TRBV19 and TRBJ2-7, is DGGITQSPKYLFRKEGQNVTLSCEQNLNHDAMYWYRQDPGQGLRLIYYSQIVNDFQKGDIAEGYSVSREKKESFPLTVTSAQKNPTAFYLCASSITSGRVYEQYFGPGTRLTVT.

The chain combines TRBV29-1 with TRBJ2-5; 7 positions agree with TRBD1. The germline V gene encodes CDR1 SQVTM and CDR2 ANQGSEA. V lost 5 bases to trimming and J lost 4 bases; unmatched junction nucleotides: 10. The CDR3 is 14 residues long. The CDR3, as DNA: TGCAGCGTTAGTCAGACAGGGCCTGGAGAGACCCAGTACTTC. As protein: CSVSQTGPGETQYF.

This chain uses TRBV27 with TRBJ1-2; 9 nucleotides align to TRBD1. The ends lost 5 bases at V and 9 bases at J; junction bases unmatched: 10. This CDR3 has 14 amino acids. CDR1 MNHEY and CDR2 SMNVEV come from the germline V gene (reference sequence). The DNA of the CDR3 is TGTGCCAGCAGTCACAAAGTCGGGACAGGGCGCTACACCTTC. Amino acid sequence: CASSHKVGTGRYTF.

This clone came up once. This CDR3 reads CASSYSRTGGSEQYF. The CDR3 nucleotides read TGTGCCAGCAGTTACTCGAGGACAGGGGGCTCCGAGCAGTACTTC. The chain combines TRBV6-5 with TRBJ2-7; 11 bases map to TRBD1. The V gene end was trimmed by 0 bases and the J gene end by 6 bases; junction bases not matched to a gene: 4. Germline V lookup: CDR1 MNHEY, CDR2 SVGAGI. The length of the CDR3 is 15 residues.

The CDR3 reads CASSVGGAVPYNEQFF. CDR3 bases: TGTGCCAGCAGCGTAGGGGGAGCGGTCCCCTACAATGAGCAGTTCTTC. This sequence joins TRBV9 and TRBJ2-1; D possibly corresponds to TRBD2 (5 bases). CDR3 length: 16 amino acids. Germline CDR1 and CDR2: SGDLS and YYNGEE. Trimming removed 0 bases at V and 2 bases at J, with 12 bases between.

This chain connects TRBV4-2 to TRBJ2-7; 9 bases map to TRBD2. The V segment lost 4 bases and the J segment 5 bases; nucleotides outside the gene matches: 6. Germline CDR1 is LGHNA and CDR2 is YNFKEQ. The CDR3 loop spans 14 amino acids. CDR3 in amino acids: CASSPGLAGNEQYF. CDR3 bases: TGTGCCAGCAGCCCGGGACTAGCTGGGAACGAGCAGTACTTC.

The chain employs TRBV7-2 and TRBJ1-5; possible D gene TRBD1, 6 bases. The CDR3 is 16 amino acids. Germline V gene lookup returns CDR1 SGHTA and CDR2 FQGNSA. V was cut by 7 bases and J by 2 bases, with 18 bases left in between. CDR3 in DNA: TGTGCCAGCATCAGCAGGGGCCCCTTTCGCAATCAGCCCCAGCATTTT. Protein: CASISRGPFRNQPQHF. Looking up the rest from reference TRBV7-2 and TRBJ1-5 gives the full variable domain: GAGVSQSPSNKVTEKGKDVELRCDPISGHTALYWYRQSLGQGLEFLIYFQGNSAPDKSGLPSDRFSAERTGGSVSTLTIQRTQQEDSAVYLCASISRGPFRNQPQHFGDGTRLSIL.

This chain joins TRBV5-4 and TRBJ1-3, with D maybe TRBD1 (6 bases). The germline CDR1 and CDR2 sequences are SGHNT and YYREEE (reference sequence). This CDR3 comprises 14 residues. Trimming stripped 1 base from V and 3 bases from J, with 8 bases between. The CDR3 loop reads CASSLPGDGNTIYF. CDR3 nucleotide sequence: TGTGCCAGCAGCTTGCCAGGGGATGGAAACACCATATATTTT.

A note on this clone: The same CDR3 also results from other DNA sequences found in this sample. The V and J genes are TRBV27 and TRBJ1-5, with D possibly TRBD1 on 5 matching bases. This CDR3 has 16 amino acids. V lost 6 bases, J lost 0 bases, and 15 bases lay in between. CDR1 MNHEY and CDR2 SMNVEV come from the germline V gene (reference sequence). CDR3 protein: CASSPSAGDSNQPQHF. The CDR3 DNA reads as TGTGCCAGCAGCCCCTCCGCGGGGGATAGCAATCAGCCCCAGCATTTT.

This clone was recorded only once. The genes are TRBV13 and TRBJ2-5; no firm D call. The germline V and J ends were trimmed by 2 bases and 2 bases, with 6 bases remaining between them. This CDR3 contains 13 residues. CDR1 is PRHDT and CDR2 is FYEKMQ in the germline V gene (reference sequence). The DNA for the CDR3 is TGTGCCAGCAGCTTAAACGGTCAAGAGACCCAGTACTTC. Amino acids: CASSLNGQETQYF.

V gene TRBV7-2 combines with J gene TRBJ2-5; TRBD2 is a possible D gene (5 bases). Trimming left V 1 base short and J 6 bases short, with 12 bases between. Germline values: CDR1 SGHTA, CDR2 FQGNSA. This CDR3 region has 14 residues. The CDR3 DNA sequence: TGTGCCAGCAGCTTAGGCGGGCCGGTGAAGACCCAGTACTTC. Translating gives CASSLGGPVKTQYF.

This chain connects TRBV12-5 to TRBJ2-5; D gene unclear. CDR1 and CDR2 from the germline V gene are LGHNT and FRNRAP. V lost 0 bases and J 5 bases, leaving 4 bases between the germline ends. The CDR3 runs to 12 residues. CDR3 region: CASGLVEETQYF. In DNA form, the CDR3 reads TGTGCTAGTGGTTTGGTAGAGGAGACCCAGTACTTC.

V gene TRBV19 combines with J gene TRBJ2-1, with D perhaps TRBD1 (6 bases). V lost 5 bases to trimming and J lost 0 bases, with 11 bases between them. Germline assignment: CDR1 LNHDA and CDR2 SQIVND (reference sequence). CDR3 length equals 15 residues. CDR3 sequence reads: CASSLWDNSYNEQFF. CDR3 DNA sequence: TGTGCCAGTAGTTTATGGGACAACTCCTACAATGAGCAGTTCTTC.

The J gene is TRBJ1-5, the V gene TRBV19, with 8 positions matching TRBD1. The CDR3 runs 16 residues. The V gene's germline CDR1 is LNHDA and CDR2 SQIVND (reference sequence). With 5 bases clipped from V and 0 bases from J, the junction kept 6 bases outside the gene matches. Here the CDR3 reads CASSRTGWYSNQPQHF. DNA of the CDR3: TGTGCCAGTAGTCGGACAGGGTGGTATAGCAATCAGCCCCAGCATTTT.

The chain employs TRBV7-7 and TRBJ2-1; possible D gene TRBD2, 6 bases. The CDR3 extends over 15 amino acids. V lost 4 bases, J lost 4 bases, and 14 bases lay in between. Germline V gene lookup returns CDR1 SSHAT and CDR2 FNYEAQ (reference sequence). CDR3 bases: TGTGCCAGCAGCTCCGGGACTCCCCCTTACAATGAGCAGTTCTTC. Translated: CASSSGTPPYNEQFF.

The table lists this clone with a count of one. The chain employs TRBV9 and TRBJ2-2, with 8 positions matching TRBD1. CDR3 size: 17 residues. Germline V gene sequence: CDR1 SGDLS, CDR2 YYNGEE. After removal of 3 bases from V and 5 bases from J, the junction contained 12 bases not matched to a gene. In nucleotides, the CDR3 is TGTGCCAGCAGCGCCTTACCGGGACAGGTGTCGACCGGGGAGCTGTTTTTT. This translates into CASSALPGQVSTGELFF. The variable domain in full, with the rest retrieved from reference TRBV9 and TRBJ2-2, is DSGVTQTPKHLITATGQRVTLRCSPRSGDLSVYWYQQSLDQGLQFLIQYYNGEERAKGNILERFSAQQFPDLHSELNLSSLELGDSALYFCASSALPGQVSTGELFFGEGSRLTVL.

V gene TRBV6-6 combines with J gene TRBJ2-5, with 9 bases matching TRBD2. Germline loops: CDR1 MNHNY, CDR2 SVGAGI (reference sequence). This CDR3 is built from 15 residues. V lost 0 bases, J lost 3 bases, and 2 bases stayed unmatched. CDR3: CASSYSASGKETQYF. CDR3 sequence (DNA): TGTGCCAGCAGTTACTCGGCTAGCGGGAAAGAGACCCAGTACTTC.

The rearrangement joins TRBV27 to TRBJ2-2; TRBD1 is a possible D gene (5 bases). From germline, CDR1 is MNHEY and CDR2 SMNVEV (reference sequence). The CDR3 loop spans 13 amino acids. V lost 3 bases and J 6 bases, leaving 8 bases between the germline ends. The CDR3 DNA is TGTGCCAGCAGTTTCTCAGGGCCCGGGGAGCTGTTTTTT. As protein: CASSFSGPGELFF.

V and J are TRBV25-1 and TRBJ2-3, with 10 bases aligning to TRBD2. The CDR3 length is 17 residues. The V and J ends lost 0 bases and 0 bases, in that order; junction bases with no gene match: 3. Germline V CDR1 and CDR2: MGHDK, SYGVNS. The CDR3 DNA is TGTGCCAGCAGTGAATACCTTAGCGGGGGGAGCACAGATACGCAGTATTTT. Encoded protein: CASSEYLSGGSTDTQYF.

This CDR3 is CASSPSGGVISGNTIYF. The CDR3 DNA reads TGTGCCAGCTCACCTTCGGGGGGCGTTATTTCTGGAAACACCATATATTTT. The chain has TRBV18 and TRBJ1-3; a possible D gene is TRBD1 (6 bases). This CDR3 spans 17 amino acids. V was clipped by 3 bases and J by 1 base, with 16 bases between them. Germline V lookup: CDR1 KGHSH, CDR2 LQKENI.

This clone was seen once. This chain connects TRBV28 to TRBJ1-5; 9 bases map to TRBD1. With V trimmed by 7 bases and J by 4 bases, 5 bases remained unmatched. Germline V gene sequence: CDR1 MDHEN, CDR2 SYDVKM. The CDR3 totals 14 residues. CDR3 DNA sequence: TGTGCCAGCACCTGGGACAGGGAAAATCAGCCCCAGCATTTT. Translating gives CASTWDRENQPQHF.

The chain is built from TRBV18 and TRBJ1-3, with D possibly TRBD1 on 5 matching bases. The ends were cut back, 1 base at V and 0 bases at J, with 10 bases in the middle. This CDR3 comprises 16 residues. The V gene's germline CDR1 is KGHSH and CDR2 LQKENI. This chain's CDR3 is CASSPLGTGSGNTIYF. In DNA, the CDR3 is TGTGCCAGCTCACCACTTGGTACAGGCTCTGGAAACACCATATATTTT.

J is TRBJ2-7 and V is TRBV7-3; D perhaps matches TRBD1 (6 bases). The CDR3 sequence is 14 residues long. CDR1 SGHTA and CDR2 FQGTGA come from the germline V gene. Deletions cut 5 bases from V and 5 bases from J, with 16 bases between. In DNA, the CDR3 is TGTGCCAGCAGCCGGGGACCCCCAGGGGACGAGCAGTACTTC. This codes for CASSRGPPGDEQYF.

The V gene is TRBV30, the J gene TRBJ2-7; 11 bases fit TRBD2. The CDR3 loop spans 16 amino acids. Germline loops: CDR1 GTSNPN, CDR2 SVGIG (reference sequence). V trimming: 0 bases; J trimming: 0 bases; junction bases outside the gene matches: 4. CDR3 region: CAWSVASGRYSYEQYF. The DNA for the CDR3 is TGTGCCTGGAGTGTGGCTAGCGGGAGGTACTCCTACGAGCAGTACTTC.

The V and J genes are TRBV11-2 and TRBJ1-3; no clear D gene. Germline V gives CDR1 SGHAT, CDR2 FQNNGV. This CDR3 has 12 residues. Trimming cost V 5 bases and J 4 bases, with 6 bases left between them. CDR3 bases: TGTGCCAGCAGCCCCGTGGGAAACACCATATATTTT. Encoded protein: CASSPVGNTIYF.

The gene calls are TRBV28 and TRBJ2-7; D perhaps matches TRBD2 (5 bases). The CDR3 has 13 amino acids. Trimming cost V 6 bases and J 7 bases, with 16 bases left between them. Per the germline V gene, CDR1 is MDHEN and CDR2 is SYDVKM. CDR3: CASRDSTTGEQYF. CDR3 nucleotide sequence: TGTGCCAGCAGGGACTCAACTACGGGTGAGCAGTACTTC.

This clone was observed a few times. CDR3 sequence: CASSLLGRTVTDTQYF. The CDR3 DNA reads TGTGCCAGCAGTTTACTTGGGAGGACGGTCACAGATACGCAGTATTTT. This chain uses TRBV28 with TRBJ2-3; D is perhaps TRBD2 (6 bases). V was shortened by 2 bases and J by 2 bases, with 14 bases between the two germline ends. This CDR3 comprises 16 residues. Germline V gene data show CDR1 as MDHEN and CDR2 as SYDVKM. Full variable domain (outside the CDR3, taken from reference TRBV28 and TRBJ2-3): DVKVTQSSRYLVKRTGEKVFLECVQDMDHENMFWYRQDPGLGLRLIYFSYDVKMKEKGDIPEGYSVSREKKERFSLILESASTNQTSMYLCASSLLGRTVTDTQYFGPGTRLTVL.